The 30 T cell receptor beta chains listed next were all sequenced from one sample in a study of PD-L1 blockade in urothelial cancer. Indicated time point: peripheral blood 6 weeks after treatment start. Using immunoSEQ multiplex PCR, the repertoire was profiled, and TCRdb retains in-frame clones only, with some absent. The sample includes 35,000 or so clones, about four fifths of them seen just once. The sequencing here drew on PBMCs, taken around atezolizumab (anti-PD-L1) treatment. All receptors come from a man aged 40-49 years with urothelial cancer.

This sequence joins TRBV10-2 and TRBJ2-3; tentative D call: TRBD2 (6 bases). This CDR3 is 11 amino acids long. Trimming stripped 10 bases from V and 6 bases from J, with 11 bases between. The germline V gene encodes CDR1 WSHSY and CDR2 SAAADI. The CDR3 reads CATWAGDTQYF. In DNA, the CDR3 is TGCGCCACTTGGGCGGGGGATACGCAGTATTTT.

The V call is TRBV9, the J call TRBJ2-1, with 7 bases aligning to TRBD2. Trimming removed 0 bases from V and 0 bases from J; junction bases left unmatched: 6. The CDR3 runs 17 residues. The germline V gene has CDR1 SGDLS and CDR2 YYNGEE. The DNA of the CDR3 is TGTGCCAGCAGCGTAGGCCTAGCGGTAAGCTCCTACAATGAGCAGTTCTTC. Amino acids: CASSVGLAVSSYNEQFF. Variable domain in full (rest from reference TRBV9 and TRBJ2-1): DSGVTQTPKHLITATGQRVTLRCSPRSGDLSVYWYQQSLDQGLQFLIQYYNGEERAKGNILERFSAQQFPDLHSELNLSSLELGDSALYFCASSVGLAVSSYNEQFFGPGTRLTVL.

This clone was observed once. The chain uses TRBV30 and TRBJ2-2, with TRBD1 as a possible D gene (6 bases). The germline V and J ends were trimmed by 3 bases and 3 bases, with 11 bases remaining between them. Germline CDR1 reads GTSNPN; CDR2 reads SVGIG (reference sequence). The CDR3 runs 14 residues. CDR3 sequence: CAWSETGYTGELFF. The CDR3 nucleotides read TGTGCCTGGAGCGAGACAGGTTACACCGGGGAGCTGTTTTTT.

CDR3 sequence (DNA): TGTGCCAGCAGCCAAGAAGGGGTGGTCAGGGCCTCCGGGGAGCTGTTTTTT. Translated: CASSQEGVVRASGELFF. The chain employs TRBV4-2 and TRBJ2-2; tentative D call: TRBD1 (5 bases). This CDR3 is 17 amino acids long. Looked up from germline, CDR1 is LGHNA and CDR2 is YNFKEQ. V was cut by 0 bases and J by 6 bases, with 17 bases left in between.

The CDR3 loop is CASSGAGETQYF. CDR3 nucleotide sequence: TGTGCCAGCAGTGGGGCGGGAGAGACCCAGTACTTC. The chain is built from TRBV2 and TRBJ2-5; possibly TRBD2 for D (5 bases). CDR1 and CDR2 (germline): SNHLY, FYNNEI. The V and J ends lost 4 bases and 4 bases respectively, with 7 bases between them. There are 12 residues in the CDR3.

The chain couples TRBV5-6 to TRBJ2-1, with 7 bases fitting TRBD2. The CDR3 has 14 residues. J lost 5 bases, V lost 5 bases, and 7 bases had no gene match. The germline CDR1 and CDR2 sequences are SGHDT and YYEEEE. The CDR3 here is CASSFPSGNNEQFF. The CDR3 DNA reads as TGTGCCAGCAGTTTTCCTAGCGGAAACAATGAGCAGTTCTTC.

This chain links TRBV19 with TRBJ2-7, with D perhaps matching TRBD2 (5 bases). CDR1 and CDR2 (germline): LNHDA, SQIVND (reference sequence). The CDR3 covers 14 residues. CDR3 coding DNA: TGTGCTCCCGCCAGGCGGGCTGGCTCCTACGAGCAGTACTTC. This sequence encodes CAPARRAGSYEQYF.

The rearrangement links TRBV29-1 to TRBJ1-2, with D uncertain. Germline V gene sequence: CDR1 SQVTM, CDR2 ANQGSEA. Trimming took 6 bases from V and 8 from J, leaving 7 bases between them. The CDR3 has 9 residues. For the CDR3, the DNA is TGCAGCGTGGCGGAGGGCTACACCTTC. Amino acid sequence: CSVAEGYTF.

The genes are TRBV18 and TRBJ1-3; TRBD1 is a possible D gene (6 bases). CDR3 length: 15 residues. Trimming shortened V by 4 bases and J by 4 bases, and 14 bases separated the two germline ends. The V gene's germline CDR1 is KGHSH and CDR2 LQKENI. CDR3 in amino acids: CASSRRDNPGNTIYF. The CDR3 region has the DNA TGTGCCAGCTCACGAAGGGACAATCCGGGAAACACCATATATTTT.

The chain recombines TRBV19 with TRBJ2-5; perhaps TRBD2 as D (5 bases). V lost 6 bases to trimming and J lost 6 bases, with 14 bases between them. Looked up from germline, CDR1 is LNHDA and CDR2 is SQIVND (reference sequence). The CDR3 sequence is 13 residues long. The chain's CDR3 is CASSEGLGQTQYF. In nucleotides, the CDR3 is TGTGCCAGTAGCGAGGGTTTAGGGCAGACCCAGTACTTC.

The chain employs TRBV11-2 and TRBJ2-3; D is ambiguous. The CDR3 spans 12 residues. Trimming took off 2 bases at V and 4 bases at J, with 4 bases between the two ends. Germline CDR1 is SGHAT and CDR2 is FQNNGV. CDR3 sequence: CASSLISDTQYF. In DNA, the CDR3 is TGTGCCAGCAGCTTAATCTCAGATACGCAGTATTTT.

V is TRBV13 and J is TRBJ1-1, with TRBD1 as a possible D gene (5 bases). Germline V CDR1 and CDR2: PRHDT, FYEKMQ (reference sequence). The CDR3 is made up of 12 amino acids. The V gene lost 5 bases and the J gene lost 4 bases, with 8 bases spanning the gap. DNA for the CDR3: TGTGCCAGCAGCCCTAGGGGCACTGAAGCTTTCTTT. Its protein product is CASSPRGTEAFF.

DNA for the CDR3: TGCGCCAGCAGGGGCGGGGGGGCCTGGAAGTACTTC. Translation: CASRGGGAWKYF. This chain links TRBV23-1 with TRBJ2-7; TRBD2 matches at 9 bases. TRBV23-1 is annotated as an ORF whose role is uncertain. This CDR3 is 12 amino acids long. V trimming: 6 bases; J trimming: 11 bases; junction bases outside the gene matches: 8.

The chain carries TRBV30 and TRBJ2-1; TRBD2 might be the D (5 bases). This CDR3 contains 12 residues. CDR1 GTSNPN and CDR2 SVGIG come from the germline V gene (reference sequence). V lost 0 bases and J lost 11, with 11 bases in between. The CDR3 bases are TGTGCCTGGAGTGTAAGCGCGGGTCAGCAGTTCTTC. It encodes CAWSVSAGQQFF.

The V call is TRBV5-1, the J call TRBJ1-5, with D perhaps matching TRBD1 (6 bases). V shed 1 base and J shed 6 bases, with 14 bases lying between them. CDR1 and CDR2 (germline): SGHRS, YFSETQ. The CDR3 is 15 amino acids. CDR3 protein: CASSLKPGGSQPQHF. The DNA for the CDR3 is TGCGCCAGCAGCTTGAAGCCGGGGGGCAGTCAGCCCCAGCATTTT.

CDR3 region: CASSSDRDNQPQHF. The DNA for the CDR3 is TGTGCCAGCAGCTCGGACAGGGACAATCAGCCCCAGCATTTT. The chain carries TRBV6-6 and TRBJ1-5, with 8 bases matching TRBD1. There are 14 residues in the CDR3. J lost 3 bases, V lost 6 bases, and 4 bases had no gene match. The germline V gene encodes CDR1 MNHNY and CDR2 SVGAGI (reference sequence).

The gene calls are TRBV29-1 and TRBJ1-4; 7 nucleotides match TRBD1. CDR1 is SQVTM and CDR2 is ANQGSEA in the germline V gene. CDR3 length: 13 residues. Trimming cost V 5 bases and J 8 bases; bases outside gene matches: 8. CDR3 residues: CSVREQGPEKLFF. The CDR3 bases are TGCAGCGTTCGGGAACAGGGGCCCGAAAAACTGTTTTTT.

This sequence joins TRBV28 and TRBJ1-2, with 9 nucleotides matching TRBD1. After removal of 4 bases from V and 2 bases from J, the junction contained 8 bases not matched to a gene. The CDR3 consists of 16 residues. From germline, CDR1 is MDHEN and CDR2 SYDVKM. This CDR3 reads CASSSPAGTGNYGYTF. For the CDR3, the DNA is TGTGCCAGCAGTTCCCCCGCGGGGACAGGGAACTATGGCTACACCTTC.

This clone was counted only a few times. The chain couples TRBV5-6 to TRBJ1-1; 9 positions agree with TRBD1. The V segment lost 2 bases and the J segment 5 bases; nucleotides outside the gene matches: 7. The germline V gene has CDR1 SGHDT and CDR2 YYEEEE. CDR3 size: 15 residues. The DNA of the CDR3 is TGTGCCAGCAGCTTTCTTGGACAGGGGCAAACTGAAGCTTTCTTT. Translation: CASSFLGQGQTEAFF.

This clone was observed a single time. This rearrangement joins TRBV19 to TRBJ1-1; D not certain. This CDR3 has 13 residues. The V gene lost 2 bases and the J gene lost 2 bases, with 6 bases spanning the gap. The V gene's germline CDR1 is LNHDA and CDR2 SQIVND (reference sequence). Written as DNA, the CDR3 is TGTGCCAGTAGTATATCCACTAACACTGAAGCTTTCTTT. Translation: CASSISTNTEAFF.

The chain has TRBV6-5 and TRBJ1-5, with unresolved D. This CDR3 spans 13 amino acids. The V gene's germline CDR1 is MNHEY and CDR2 SVGAGI. Deletions cut 5 bases from V and 10 bases from J, with 15 bases between. The CDR3 here is CASSASGPRPQHF. The CDR3 coding sequence is TGTGCCAGCAGTGCCTCTGGGCCCAGACCCCAGCATTTT.

This chain uses TRBV30 with TRBJ1-2, with 7 bases matching TRBD1. The CDR3 has 11 amino acids. The trim removed 2 bases at V and 8 bases at J, leaving 2 bases unmatched. Per the germline V gene, CDR1 is GTSNPN and CDR2 is SVGIG (reference sequence). CDR3 DNA: TGTGCCTGGAGTCAAGGGGGCGGCTACACCTTC. Amino acids: CAWSQGGGYTF.

V usage is TRBV28 and J usage is TRBJ1-5, with D possibly being TRBD1 (6 bases). V lost 3 bases, J lost 2 bases, and 11 bases lay in between. CDR3 length: 15 amino acids. Per the germline V gene, CDR1 is MDHEN and CDR2 is SYDVKM. The CDR3 DNA follows: TGTGCCAGCAGTTTTTCCAGGGGAGGCAATCAGCCCCAGCATTTT. Residues: CASSFSRGGNQPQHF.

The chain recombines TRBV27 with TRBJ1-3, with TRBD1 as a possible D gene (5 bases). The CDR3 covers 11 residues. Germline V lookup: CDR1 MNHEY, CDR2 SMNVEV (reference sequence). With 4 bases removed from V and 16 bases from J, the gap between germline ends came to 14 bases. The CDR3 DNA follows: TGTGCCAGCAGTTCCCTGGGGCGGTGGTATTTT. It is translated as CASSSLGRWYF.

This chain connects TRBV9 to TRBJ1-1; TRBD1 matches 7 bases. Trimming at V came to 3 bases and at J to 6 bases, leaving 11 bases not matched to a gene. The CDR3 covers 15 residues. Germline CDR1 is SGDLS and CDR2 is YYNGEE. The DNA for the CDR3 is TGTGCCAGCAGCGCCCGTGCAGGGGGTTTTGCTGAAGCTTTCTTT. This gives the protein CASSARAGGFAEAFF.

J is TRBJ2-3 and V is TRBV29-1, with a tentative D call TRBD1 (6 bases). CDR3 length: 12 amino acids. Germline CDR1 is SQVTM and CDR2 is ANQGSEA. The ends were cut back, 2 bases at V and 3 bases at J, with 6 bases in the middle. CDR3 DNA sequence: TGCAGCGTTGAAAGGGGGACAGATACGCAGTATTTT. It is translated as CSVERGTDTQYF.

J is TRBJ1-3 and V is TRBV9; 8 positions match TRBD1. There are 15 residues in the CDR3. Germline V CDR1 and CDR2: SGDLS, YYNGEE. V shed 2 bases, J shed 0 bases, and the junction held 1 base outside the gene matches. The CDR3 reads CASSVGTGSGNTIYF. The CDR3 coding sequence is TGTGCCAGCAGCGTGGGGACAGGCTCTGGAAACACCATATATTTT.

This chain connects TRBV5-4 to TRBJ2-7, with 11 bases aligning to TRBD2. CDR3 length equals 16 residues. The ends lost 4 bases at V and 2 bases at J; junction bases unmatched: 8. Germline V gene lookup returns CDR1 SGHNT and CDR2 YYREEE (reference sequence). The CDR3 sequence is CASSLTNSGRAYEQYF. The CDR3 coding sequence is TGTGCCAGCAGCCTAACAAATAGCGGGAGGGCCTACGAGCAGTACTTC.

The rearrangement links TRBV5-1 to TRBJ1-2, with 9 bases matching TRBD1. Germline V gives CDR1 SGHRS, CDR2 YFSETQ. There are 15 residues in the CDR3. V was pared by 0 bases and J by 4 bases, with 4 bases of the junction left unmatched. CDR3 sequence (DNA): TGCGCCAGCAGCTTGGGAGGACAGGGGAGCTATGGCTACACCTTC. Amino acid sequence: CASSLGGQGSYGYTF.

The chain recombines TRBV27 with TRBJ2-7; 9 bases fit TRBD1. CDR3 length equals 16 residues. Germline CDR1 reads MNHEY; CDR2 reads SMNVEV (reference sequence). Trimming removed 5 bases from V and 6 bases from J; junction bases left unmatched: 14. CDR3 residues: CASSLAQGARESEQYF. The CDR3 coding sequence is TGTGCCAGCAGTCTCGCACAGGGGGCGCGTGAATCCGAGCAGTACTTC.